The T cell receptor (beta chain) described here comes from a study of monozygotic twins with inflammatory bowel disease. Whole-study findings and limits: Possibly because of limited power, concordant and discordant twins showed no difference in repertoire similarity.

The CDR3 totals 14 residues. TCRdb reworked the 5' RACE reads into one entry per CDR3 protein, no DNA. This table lists more than 75,000 distinct CDR3 sequences. Comments on this clonotype: The antigen is not known.

Total RNA was isolated from whole blood without T cell sorting. Sequencing was performed on blood. The clonotype comes from a human donor with ulcerative colitis or Crohn's disease, or a healthy co-twin of an affected twin (not recorded which). V and J are TRBV12-3 or TRBV12-4 and TRBJ1-4; as DNA is missing, the TRBD1 call by TCRdb cannot be tested. This CDR3 reads CASSMTELNEKLFF.